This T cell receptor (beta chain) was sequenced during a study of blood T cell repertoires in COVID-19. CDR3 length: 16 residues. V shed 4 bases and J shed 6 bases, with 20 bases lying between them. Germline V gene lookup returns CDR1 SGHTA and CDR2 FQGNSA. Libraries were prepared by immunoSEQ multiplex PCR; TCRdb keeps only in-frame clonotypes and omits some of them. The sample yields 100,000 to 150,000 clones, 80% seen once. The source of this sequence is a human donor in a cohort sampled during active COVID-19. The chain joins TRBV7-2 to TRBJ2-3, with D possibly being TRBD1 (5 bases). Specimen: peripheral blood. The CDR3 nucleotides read TGTGCCAGCAGCTCCCAGCCTGGCAGGGTGGGGGATACGCAGTATTTT. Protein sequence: CASSSQPGRVGDTQYF.